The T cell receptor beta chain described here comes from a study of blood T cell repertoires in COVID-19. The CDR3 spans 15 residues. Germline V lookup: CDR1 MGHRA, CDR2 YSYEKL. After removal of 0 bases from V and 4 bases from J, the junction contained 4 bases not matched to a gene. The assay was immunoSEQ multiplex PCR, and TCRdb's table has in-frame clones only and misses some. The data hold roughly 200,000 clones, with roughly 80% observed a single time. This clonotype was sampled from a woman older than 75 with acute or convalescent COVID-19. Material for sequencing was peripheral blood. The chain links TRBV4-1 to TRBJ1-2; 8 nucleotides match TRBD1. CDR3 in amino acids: CASSQDGQGLYGYTF. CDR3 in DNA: TGCGCCAGCAGCCAAGATGGACAGGGACTCTATGGCTACACCTTC.